This T cell receptor beta chain was observed in a study of blood T cell repertoires in COVID-19. Study context: Acute and convalescent COVID-19 specimens originated in the United States, Italy and Spain.

In the study's own analysis: Estimated nucleated cell counts came from reference gene primer amplification. Assay used: immunoSEQ multiplex PCR; TCRdb lists only in-frame clones, some missing. Clonal size and the V and J genes are those of that table, whereas D and trimming came from the DNA. This sample yields approximately 80,000 clones, of which 70% to 90% are seen a single time; under 7.5% belongs to the top ten. In regard to this clone: The same CDR3 is also encoded by other DNA sequences in this sample.

Source material: peripheral blood. The source of this sequence is a woman of 80 years or more with acute or convalescent COVID-19.

CDR3 loop: CASSPPQGGNIQYF. CDR3 nucleotides: TGTGCCAGCTCACCACCACAGGGTGGAAACATTCAGTACTTC. This chain links TRBV18 with TRBJ2-4, with D perhaps matching TRBD1 (6 bases). Trimming took off 0 bases at V and 6 bases at J, with 9 bases between the two ends. Looked up from germline, CDR1 is KGHSH and CDR2 is LQKENI. The CDR3 runs 14 residues.